In this sample, the clone carrying this T cell receptor beta chain turned up a few times. Antigen: not known. CDR1 LNHDA and CDR2 SQIVND come from the germline V gene (reference sequence). The J segment lost 4 bases and the V segment lost 7 bases, leaving 15 bases of the junction unmatched. The CDR3 spans 16 residues. The data derive from a study of T cell responses to AZD1222 COVID-19 vaccine. Study-wide points: Just 5 to 7 AZD1222 recipients were seropositive at baseline. The peak T cell response came first, and repertoires were sampled only after it. Rises in breadth and depth of Spike-specific TCRs came after two AZD1222 doses.

Assay: immunoSEQ multiplex PCR; the TCRdb copy retains only in-frame clones and omits some. The data contain around 44,000 clones, about 86% of them seen just once; the ten biggest clones take up 5.5% to 8%. The source is an adult who received the AZD1222 COVID-19 vaccine. The chain uses TRBV19 and TRBJ2-5; TRBD2 matches 7 bases. The sequenced sample was peripheral blood, obtained 28 days after the second AZD1222 dose. The CDR3, as DNA: TGTGCCAGTACCGACTCGCGGGAGAGGTTCGGAGAGACCCAGTACTTC. It codes for CASTDSRERFGETQYF. Full variable domain (rest looked up from reference TRBV19 and TRBJ2-5): DGGITQSPKYLFRKEGQNVTLSCEQNLNHDAMYWYRQDPGQGLRLIYYSQIVNDFQKGDIAEGYSVSREKKESFPLTVTSAQKNPTAFYLCASTDSRERFGETQYFGPGTRLLVL.